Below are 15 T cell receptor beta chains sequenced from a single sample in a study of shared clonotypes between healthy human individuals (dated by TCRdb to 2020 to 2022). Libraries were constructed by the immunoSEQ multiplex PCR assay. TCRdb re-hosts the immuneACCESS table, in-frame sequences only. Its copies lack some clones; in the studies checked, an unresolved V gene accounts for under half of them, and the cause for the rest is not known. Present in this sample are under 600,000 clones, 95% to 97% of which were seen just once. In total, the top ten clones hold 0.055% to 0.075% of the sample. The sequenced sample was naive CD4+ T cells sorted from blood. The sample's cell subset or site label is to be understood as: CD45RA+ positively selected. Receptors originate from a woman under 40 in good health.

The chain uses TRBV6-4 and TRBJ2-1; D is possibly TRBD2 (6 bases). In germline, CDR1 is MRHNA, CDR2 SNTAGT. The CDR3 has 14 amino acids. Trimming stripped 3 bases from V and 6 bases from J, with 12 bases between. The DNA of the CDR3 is TGTGCCAGCAGTGAAGTACGGGAGAGCAATGAGCAGTTCTTC. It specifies CASSEVRESNEQFF.

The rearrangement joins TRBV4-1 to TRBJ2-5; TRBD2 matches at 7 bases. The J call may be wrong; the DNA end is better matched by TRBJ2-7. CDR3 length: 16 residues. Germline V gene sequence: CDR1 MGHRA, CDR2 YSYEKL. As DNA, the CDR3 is TGCGCCAGCAGCCAGCTAATTTCGGGGGGATCCTACGAGCAGTACTTC. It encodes CASSQLISGGSYEQYF.

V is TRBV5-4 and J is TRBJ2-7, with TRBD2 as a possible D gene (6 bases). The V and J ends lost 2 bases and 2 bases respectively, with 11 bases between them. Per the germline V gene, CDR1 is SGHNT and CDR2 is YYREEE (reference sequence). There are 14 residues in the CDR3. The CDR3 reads CASSFPGRAYEQYF. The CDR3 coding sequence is TGTGCCAGCAGCTTCCCCGGGAGAGCCTACGAGCAGTACTTC.

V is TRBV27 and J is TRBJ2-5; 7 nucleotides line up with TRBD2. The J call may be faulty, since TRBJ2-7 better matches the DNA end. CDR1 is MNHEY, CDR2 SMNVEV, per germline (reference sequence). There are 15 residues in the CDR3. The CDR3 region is CASSSSGRGVYEQYF. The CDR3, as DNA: TGTGCCAGCAGTTCGTCGGGGAGGGGTGTCTACGAGCAGTACTTC.

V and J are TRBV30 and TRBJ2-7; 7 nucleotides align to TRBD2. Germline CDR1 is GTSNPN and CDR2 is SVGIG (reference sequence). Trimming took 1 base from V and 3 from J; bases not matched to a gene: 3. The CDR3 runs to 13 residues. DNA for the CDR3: TGTGCCTGGAGTGGAGGGACTAACTACGAGCAGTACTTC. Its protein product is CAWSGGTNYEQYF.

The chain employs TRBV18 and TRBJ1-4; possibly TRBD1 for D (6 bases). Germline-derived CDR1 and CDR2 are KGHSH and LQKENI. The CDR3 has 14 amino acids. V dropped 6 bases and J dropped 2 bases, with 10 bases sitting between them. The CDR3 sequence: CASSYQGTNEKLFF. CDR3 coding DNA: TGTGCCAGCTCGTACCAGGGGACTAATGAAAAACTGTTTTTT.

This CDR3 reads CASSQTKYWTGATGELFF. The CDR3 DNA sequence: TGTGCCAGCAGCCAAACAAAGTACTGGACAGGGGCTACCGGGGAGCTGTTTTTT. V is TRBV9 and J is TRBJ2-2; 9 nucleotides align to TRBD1. The CDR3 sequence is 18 residues long. In germline, CDR1 is SGDLS, CDR2 YYNGEE. Germline trimming cut 4 bases from V and 5 bases from J; bases unmatched to any gene: 15.

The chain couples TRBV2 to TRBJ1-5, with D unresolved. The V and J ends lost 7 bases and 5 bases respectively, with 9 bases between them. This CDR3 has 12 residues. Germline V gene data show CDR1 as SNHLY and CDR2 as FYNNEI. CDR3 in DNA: TGTGCCAGCAAAGAGCGATATCAGCCCCAGCATTTT. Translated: CASKERYQPQHF.

The DNA of the CDR3 is TGCAGTGCCTGGGGGGGGACTGAAGCTTTCTTT. Amino acids: CSAWGGTEAFF. The chain is built from TRBV20-1 and TRBJ1-1; maybe TRBD1 (5 bases). V shed 6 bases and J shed 5 bases, with 10 bases lying between them. Germline CDR1 is DFQATT and CDR2 is SNEGSKA (reference sequence). The CDR3 is 11 residues long.

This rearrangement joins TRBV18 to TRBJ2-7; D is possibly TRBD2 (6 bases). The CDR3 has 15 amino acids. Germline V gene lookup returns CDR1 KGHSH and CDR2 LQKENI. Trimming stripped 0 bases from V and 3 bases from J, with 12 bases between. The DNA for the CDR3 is TGTGCCAGCTCACCACCCGGGGGAGCATACTACGAGCAGTACTTC. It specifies CASSPPGGAYYEQYF. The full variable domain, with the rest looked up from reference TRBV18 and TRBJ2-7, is NAGVMQNPRHLVRRRGQEARLRCSPMKGHSHVYWYRQLPEEGLKFMVYLQKENIIDESGMPKERFSAEFPKEGPSILRIQQVVRGDSAAYFCASSPPGGAYYEQYFGPGTRLTVT.

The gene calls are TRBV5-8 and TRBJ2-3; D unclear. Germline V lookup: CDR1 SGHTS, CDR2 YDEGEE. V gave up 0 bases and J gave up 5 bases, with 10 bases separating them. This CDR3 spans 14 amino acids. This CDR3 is CASSLEGRRDTQYF. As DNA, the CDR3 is TGTGCCAGCAGCTTGGAAGGACGGAGAGATACGCAGTATTTT.

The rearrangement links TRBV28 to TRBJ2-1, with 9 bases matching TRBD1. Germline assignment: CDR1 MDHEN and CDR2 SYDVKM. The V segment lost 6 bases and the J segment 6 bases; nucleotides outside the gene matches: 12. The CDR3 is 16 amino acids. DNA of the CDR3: TGTGCCAGCAGGCGGGACAGGGTTGTGGTTTCCAATGAGCAGTTCTTC. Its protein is CASRRDRVVVSNEQFF.

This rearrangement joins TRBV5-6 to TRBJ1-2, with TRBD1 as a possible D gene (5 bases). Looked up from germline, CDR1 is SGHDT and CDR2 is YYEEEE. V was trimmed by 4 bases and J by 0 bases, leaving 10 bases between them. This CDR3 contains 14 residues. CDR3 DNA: TGTGCCAGCAGCATCAGGGAACCTAACTATGGCTACACCTTC. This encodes CASSIREPNYGYTF.

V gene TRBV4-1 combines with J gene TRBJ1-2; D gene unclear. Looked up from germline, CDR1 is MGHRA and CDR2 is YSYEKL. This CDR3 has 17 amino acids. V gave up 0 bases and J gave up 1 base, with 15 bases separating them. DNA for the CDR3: TGCGCCAGCAGCCAAGATTGGCCGGAAGACCGTAACTATGGCTACACCTTC. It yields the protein CASSQDWPEDRNYGYTF.

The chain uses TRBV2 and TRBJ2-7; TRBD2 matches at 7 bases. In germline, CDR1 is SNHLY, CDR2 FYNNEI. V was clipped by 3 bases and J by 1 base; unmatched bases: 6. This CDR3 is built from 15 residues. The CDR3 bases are TGTGCCAGCAGTGATCCTGACGGGAGGTCCTACGAGCAGTACTTC. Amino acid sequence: CASSDPDGRSYEQYF.